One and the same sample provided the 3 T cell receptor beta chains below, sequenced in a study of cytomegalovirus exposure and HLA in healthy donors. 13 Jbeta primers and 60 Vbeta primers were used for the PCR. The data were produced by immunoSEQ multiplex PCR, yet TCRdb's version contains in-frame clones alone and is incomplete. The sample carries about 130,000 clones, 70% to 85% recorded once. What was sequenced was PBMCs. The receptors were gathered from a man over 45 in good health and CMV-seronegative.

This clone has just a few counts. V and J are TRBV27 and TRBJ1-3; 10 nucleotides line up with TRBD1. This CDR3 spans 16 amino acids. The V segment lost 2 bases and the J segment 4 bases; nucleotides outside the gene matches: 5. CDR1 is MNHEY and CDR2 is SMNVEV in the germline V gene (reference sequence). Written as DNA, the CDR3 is TGTGCCAGCAGTTTAGTTGGGACAGGGGCCGGAAACACCATATATTTT. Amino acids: CASSLVGTGAGNTIYF.

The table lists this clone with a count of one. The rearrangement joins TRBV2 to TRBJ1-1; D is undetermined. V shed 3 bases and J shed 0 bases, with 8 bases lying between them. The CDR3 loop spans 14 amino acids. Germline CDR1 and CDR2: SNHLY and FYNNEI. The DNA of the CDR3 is TGTGCCAGCAGTGACAGGTTTATGAACACTGAAGCTTTCTTT. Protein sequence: CASSDRFMNTEAFF.

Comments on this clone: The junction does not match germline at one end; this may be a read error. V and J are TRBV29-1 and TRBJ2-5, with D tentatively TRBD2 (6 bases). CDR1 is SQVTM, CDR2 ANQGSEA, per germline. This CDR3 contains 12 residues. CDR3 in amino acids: CSFDWGVETQYF. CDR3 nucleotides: TGCAGCTTTGACTGGGGGGTCGAGACCCAGTACTTC.